A selection of T cell receptor beta chains follows, all from one sample in a study of CD8+ T cells in alopecia areata. TCRdb keeps only in-frame clones here, not all; method: immunoSEQ multiplex PCR. The sample lists around 300,000 clones, roughly 60% occurring once. The material sequenced was CD4+ T cells sorted from blood, taken at approximately week 52, from a patient treated with tofacitinib. The origin of the receptors is a human donor with alopecia areata. The CDR3 runs from the conserved cysteine through the conserved F or W. D genes are given only for firm matches. Expanded clones are given a class, and other clones once, few, many or no size at all.

clone_size: once; d_call: TRBD1; v_call: TRBV30; j_call: TRBJ2-3; cdr3_length: 10; cdr3_nt: TGTGCCTGGGGGACAGGGGGGCAGTATTTT; cdr3_aa: CAWGTGGQYF
clone_size: .; d_call: .; v_call: TRBV30; j_call: TRBJ1-5; cdr3_length: 13; cdr3_nt: TGTGCCTGGAGTCTACGGGGGTTCCAGCCCCAGCATTTT; cdr3_aa: CAWSLRGFQPQHF
clone_size: .; d_call: .; v_call: TRBV14; j_call: TRBJ2-7; cdr3_length: 13; cdr3_nt: TGTGCCAGCAGCCATGATTCGTACTACGAGCAGTACTTC; cdr3_aa: CASSHDSYYEQYF
clone_size: .; d_call: .; v_call: TRBV5-6; j_call: TRBJ2-5; cdr3_length: 14; cdr3_nt: TGTGCCAGCAGCACCCCAGGGGACCAAGAGACCCAGTACTTC; cdr3_aa: CASSTPGDQETQYF
clone_size: .; d_call: TRBD2; v_call: TRBV9; j_call: TRBJ2-3; cdr3_length: 18; cdr3_nt: TGTGCCAGCAGCGTGGGGACGGGACTAGGGGTCGGGTCTGATACGCAGTATTTT; cdr3_aa: CASSVGTGLGVGSDTQYF
clone_size: .; d_call: .; v_call: TRBV11-1; j_call: TRBJ2-7; cdr3_length: 15; cdr3_nt: TGTGCCAGCAGCTTTAGGACGGACTCCTTTTCGGAGCAGTACTTC; cdr3_aa: CASSFRTDSFSEQYF
clone_size: once; d_call: .; v_call: TRBV20-1; j_call: TRBJ2-3; cdr3_length: 11; cdr3_nt: TGCAGTGCTCTGCTAGGGAATACGCAGTATTTT; cdr3_aa: CSALLGNTQYF
clone_size: .; d_call: .; v_call: TRBV10-2; j_call: TRBJ2-5; cdr3_length: 13; cdr3_nt: TGCGCCAGCAGTGGGCCAGGAGGGGAGACCCAGTACTTC; cdr3_aa: CASSGPGGETQYF
clone_size: few; d_call: .; v_call: TRBV29-1; j_call: TRBJ2-3; cdr3_length: 13; cdr3_nt: TGCAGCGTCAGGACCATTCTCACAGATACGCAGTATTTT; cdr3_aa: CSVRTILTDTQYF
clone_size: .; d_call: TRBD1; v_call: TRBV7-9; j_call: TRBJ1-2; cdr3_length: 14; cdr3_nt: TGTGCCAGCAGCACGGACAGGGGAGGAGATGGCTACACCTTC; cdr3_aa: CASSTDRGGDGYTF
clone_size: once; d_call: .; v_call: TRBV5-1; j_call: TRBJ2-7; cdr3_length: 14; cdr3_nt: TGCGCCAGCAGCTTCACGGGGAGCTCCTACGAGCAGTACTTC; cdr3_aa: CASSFTGSSYEQYF
clone_size: .; d_call: .; v_call: TRBV7-9; j_call: TRBJ2-7; cdr3_length: 15; cdr3_nt: TGTGCCAGCAGCTTAGCGTTGGACAGACACTACGAGCAGTACTTC; cdr3_aa: CASSLALDRHYEQYF
clone_size: .; d_call: .; v_call: TRBV5-1; j_call: TRBJ2-5; cdr3_length: 15; cdr3_nt: TGCGCCAGCAGCTTGGTCAACTTGGCGGCGGAGACCCAGTACTTC; cdr3_aa: CASSLVNLAAETQYF
clone_size: few; d_call: TRBD1; v_call: TRBV29-1; j_call: TRBJ2-3; cdr3_length: 14; cdr3_nt: TGCAGCGTTGCTAACAGGGGGGTTGCAGATACGCAGTATTTT; cdr3_aa: CSVANRGVADTQYF